The 21 T cell receptor beta chains below all came from one sample that was sequenced in a study of blood T cell repertoires in COVID-19. Sequencing was performed with immunoSEQ multiplex PCR; in TCRdb, only in-frame clones are kept and a portion is missing. Found here are some 150,000 clones, 85% to 90% of them singletons; the top ten hold about 37%. Specimen: peripheral blood. These receptors were obtained from a man aged 50 to 60 who had recovered from COVID-19.

The chain's CDR3 is CASSPPGNNYGYTF. Here the CDR3 DNA reads TGTGCCAGCAGCCCGCCCGGGAATAACTATGGCTACACCTTC. J is TRBJ1-2 and V is TRBV7-9; the D is unclear. Trimming cost V 5 bases and J 1 base, with 11 bases left between them. CDR3 size: 14 residues. CDR1 SEHNR and CDR2 FQNEAQ come from the germline V gene (reference sequence).

The chain couples TRBV21-1 to TRBJ1-2; the table names TRBD1, a call not compared with the DNA. TRBV21-1 is recorded as a pseudogene. This CDR3 is 15 amino acids long. CDR3 sequence: CASSNKRQGEYGYTF. As DNA, the CDR3 is TGTGCCAGCAGCAATAAGCGACAGGGTGAGTATGGCTACACCTTC.

This chain connects TRBV5-8 to TRBJ2-5, with 7 positions matching TRBD2. With 1 base clipped from V and 4 bases from J, the junction kept 4 bases outside the gene matches. CDR3 length equals 14 residues. CDR1 is SGHTS and CDR2 is YDEGEE in the germline V gene. This CDR3 is CASSLILALETQYF. The CDR3 DNA is TGTGCCAGCAGCTTGATACTAGCGTTAGAGACCCAGTACTTC.

The chain recombines TRBV19 with TRBJ2-7, with a tentative D call TRBD1 (6 bases). The V and J ends lost 1 base and 0 bases respectively, with 10 bases between them. Germline CDR1 reads LNHDA; CDR2 reads SQIVND (reference sequence). The CDR3 runs to 15 residues. The CDR3 here is CASSIGRTDSYEQYF. The CDR3 DNA reads TGTGCCAGTAGTATAGGGAGGACAGACTCCTACGAGCAGTACTTC.

The chain joins TRBV4-1 to TRBJ1-5, with no clear D. Trimming took off 4 bases at V and 0 bases at J, with 13 bases between the two ends. The CDR3 has 16 amino acids. Germline values: CDR1 MGHRA, CDR2 YSYEKL. DNA of the CDR3: TGCGCCAGCAGCCCCTGGGAGTTATATAGCAATCAGCCCCAGCATTTT. It codes for CASSPWELYSNQPQHF.

This clone was seen a handful of times. The chain employs TRBV15 and TRBJ1-5; D perhaps matches TRBD1 (6 bases). This CDR3 comprises 17 residues. Germline values: CDR1 LNHNV, CDR2 YYDKDF (reference sequence). V lost 0 bases, J lost 1 base, and 13 bases lay in between. DNA of the CDR3: TGTGCCACCAGCAGAGATTGGGCAGGGGAAAGCAATCAGCCCCAGCATTTT. Translating it yields CATSRDWAGESNQPQHF.

In nucleotides, the CDR3 is TGTGCCAGCAGTGAAGCCGGAGTTAACACTGAAGCTTTCTTT. It encodes CASSEAGVNTEAFF. The chain has TRBV2 and TRBJ1-1; D unclear. The CDR3 covers 14 residues. Germline values: CDR1 SNHLY, CDR2 FYNNEI. The V end lost 0 bases, the J end lost 2 bases, and 7 bases lay between the germline ends.

The chain links TRBV27 to TRBJ1-6; the D is unclear. Trimming cost V 9 bases and J 0 bases, with 21 bases left between them. This CDR3 has 18 residues. Germline lookup yields CDR1 MNHEY and CDR2 SMNVEV (reference sequence). The CDR3 loop is CASAVERSPSSYNSPLHF. The CDR3 region has the DNA TGTGCCAGTGCAGTGGAGAGATCCCCGAGCTCCTATAATTCACCCCTCCACTTT.

The V and J genes are TRBV6-2 or TRBV6-3 and TRBJ2-5, with 14 bases matching TRBD2. The ends lost 4 bases at V and 5 bases at J; junction bases unmatched: 6. The CDR3 runs 16 residues. Germline assignment: CDR1 MNHEY and CDR2 SVGEGT. The CDR3 loop is CASSFRTSGGRETQYF. The CDR3 region has the DNA TGTGCCAGCAGTTTCCGGACTAGCGGGGGGCGGGAGACCCAGTACTTC.

V is TRBV4-3 and J is TRBJ2-3; TRBD1 aligns across 10 bases. This CDR3 is built from 18 residues. V dropped 0 bases and J dropped 2; count of bases not matched to a gene: 8. The germline V gene encodes CDR1 LGHNA and CDR2 YSLEER. In nucleotides, the CDR3 is TGCGCCAGCAGCCAAGAAAAAGCGACAGGGGGCCCCACAGATACGCAGTATTTT. Its protein is CASSQEKATGGPTDTQYF.

This chain connects TRBV4-1 to TRBJ1-2; unclear D gene. Germline V gene lookup returns CDR1 MGHRA and CDR2 YSYEKL. The CDR3 extends over 14 amino acids. V lost 4 bases and J lost 0, with 9 bases in between. CDR3 protein: CASSPLVPNYGYTF. CDR3 nucleotides: TGCGCCAGCAGCCCCCTCGTTCCTAACTATGGCTACACCTTC.

V usage is TRBV11-2 and J usage is TRBJ1-3; TRBD1 aligns across 8 bases. There are 16 residues in the CDR3. In germline, CDR1 is SGHAT, CDR2 FQNNGV. Trimming at V came to 1 base and at J to 0 bases, leaving 2 bases not matched to a gene. CDR3 in amino acids: CASSLGQGTSGNTIYF. In DNA, the CDR3 is TGTGCCAGCAGCTTAGGACAGGGGACCTCTGGAAACACCATATATTTT.

The chain has TRBV5-1 and TRBJ2-7; the D gene is possibly TRBD1 (6 bases). Trimming stripped 0 bases from V and 2 bases from J, with 9 bases between. Looked up from germline, CDR1 is SGHRS and CDR2 is YFSETQ. CDR3 length: 14 amino acids. The CDR3 DNA reads TGCGCCAGCAGCTTGGGACAGGCAGCCTACGAGCAGTACTTC. Amino acids: CASSLGQAAYEQYF.

The genes are TRBV9 and TRBJ2-7; D possibly corresponds to TRBD1 (5 bases). Trimming pared 4 bases from V and 5 bases from J, leaving 13 bases between. This CDR3 is built from 13 residues. Germline CDR1 and CDR2: SGDLS and YYNGEE. CDR3 nucleotide sequence: TGTGCCAGCAGCCCCTCCCCCAGGGACGAGCAGTACTTC. Translation gives CASSPSPRDEQYF.

The V call is TRBV10-1, the J call TRBJ1-1; maybe TRBD1 (6 bases). Trimming removed 3 bases from V and 7 bases from J, with 12 bases in between. Germline V CDR1 and CDR2: WNHNN, SYGVQD (reference sequence). This CDR3 is built from 13 residues. Here the CDR3 reads CASSDGGQVEAFF. The DNA for the CDR3 is TGCGCCAGCAGTGACGGGGGGCAGGTTGAAGCTTTCTTT.

This sequence joins TRBV5-5 and TRBJ1-1, with 10 bases matching TRBD1. The CDR3 runs to 15 residues. The germline V gene has CDR1 SGHKS and CDR2 YYEKEE (reference sequence). V was clipped by 5 bases and J by 5 bases; unmatched bases: 9. The CDR3 is CASRIADRGNTEAFF. Written as DNA, the CDR3 is TGTGCCAGCAGGATAGCGGACAGGGGGAATACTGAAGCTTTCTTT.

V gene TRBV5-6 combines with J gene TRBJ2-7; the D gene is possibly TRBD1 (5 bases). The CDR3 is made up of 14 amino acids. Germline CDR1 and CDR2: SGHDT and YYEEEE. V shed 4 bases and J shed 2 bases, with 13 bases lying between them. The CDR3: CASSPGVGPYEQYF. The CDR3 region has the DNA TGTGCCAGCAGCCCAGGTGTGGGGCCCTACGAGCAGTACTTC.

The rearrangement links TRBV4-1 to TRBJ2-1; perhaps TRBD1 as D (5 bases). From germline, CDR1 is MGHRA and CDR2 YSYEKL. This CDR3 is 15 amino acids long. V was pared by 0 bases and J by 0 bases, with 6 bases between. In nucleotides, the CDR3 is TGCGCCAGCAGCCAAGATGGGGCCTCCTACAATGAGCAGTTCTTC. Translating it yields CASSQDGASYNEQFF.

This chain links TRBV25-1 with TRBJ1-4, with a weak D call TRBD1 (6 bases). Germline V gene data show CDR1 as MGHDK and CDR2 as SYGVNS. V dropped 9 bases and J dropped 3 bases, with 14 bases sitting between them. The CDR3 is 14 residues long. The CDR3 here is CASHPGHANEKLFF. The CDR3 bases are TGTGCCAGTCATCCGGGACACGCTAATGAAAAACTGTTTTTT.

The chain carries TRBV6-2 or TRBV6-3 and TRBJ2-1; 7 bases are a match to TRBD1. Germline values: CDR1 MNHEY, CDR2 SVGEGT. Germline trimming cut 2 bases from V and 3 bases from J; bases unmatched to any gene: 4. The CDR3 length is 15 residues. CDR3 sequence reads: CASSYARGHYNEQFF. Here the CDR3 DNA reads TGTGCCAGCAGTTACGCGAGGGGGCACTACAATGAGCAGTTCTTC.

The CDR3 is CASSSVGGRETQYF. CDR3 coding DNA: TGTGCCAGCAGTTCCGTGGGGGGGCGAGAGACCCAGTACTTC. This chain connects TRBV6-5 to TRBJ2-5, with D maybe TRBD2 (7 bases). CDR3 length: 14 amino acids. Germline CDR1 is MNHEY and CDR2 is SVGAGI. V lost 4 bases and J lost 4, with 13 bases in between.